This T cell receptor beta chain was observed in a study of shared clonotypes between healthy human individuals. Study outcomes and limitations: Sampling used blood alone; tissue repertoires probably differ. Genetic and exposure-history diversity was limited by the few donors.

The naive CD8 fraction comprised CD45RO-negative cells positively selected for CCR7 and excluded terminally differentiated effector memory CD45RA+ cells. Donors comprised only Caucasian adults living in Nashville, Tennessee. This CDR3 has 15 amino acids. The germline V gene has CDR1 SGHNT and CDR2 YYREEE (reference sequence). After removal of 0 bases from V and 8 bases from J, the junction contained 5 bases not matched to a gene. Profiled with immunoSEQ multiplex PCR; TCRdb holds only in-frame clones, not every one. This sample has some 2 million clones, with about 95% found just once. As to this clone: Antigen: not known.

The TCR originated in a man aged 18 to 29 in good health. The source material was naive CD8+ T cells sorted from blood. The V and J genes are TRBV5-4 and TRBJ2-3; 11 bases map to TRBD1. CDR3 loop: CASSLGGQGAGTQYF. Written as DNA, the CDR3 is TGTGCCAGCAGCTTGGGAGGACAGGGGGCAGGTACGCAGTATTTT. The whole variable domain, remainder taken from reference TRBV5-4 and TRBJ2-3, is ETGVTQSPTHLIKTRGQQVTLRCSSQSGHNTVSWYQQALGQGPQFIFQYYREEENGRGNFPPRFSGLQFPNYSSELNVNALELDDSALYLCASSLGGQGAGTQYFGPGTRLTVL.